These 22 T cell receptor beta chains originate from one sample sequenced in a study of Graves' ophthalmopathy and Graves' hyperthyroidism. As the template, RNA transcripts were used to amplify TCR beta CDR3 regions. Second-round multiplex PCR followed a first-round RT-PCR using HTBI primers. TCRdb reprocessed the multiplex PCR reads with MiXCR, giving one entry per CDR3 protein. This sample has 200,000 to 250,000 distinct CDR3 sequences, with around 30% found just once. Sequencing was carried out using peripheral blood. The receptor set was obtained from a man in his fifties or sixties with Graves' ophthalmopathy.

This clonotype was picked up many times. This chain joins TRBV6-1 and TRBJ2-7; 7 bases are shared with TRBD2. Germline V gives CDR1 MNHNS, CDR2 SASEGT. V shed 2 bases and J 1 base; nucleotides not matched to a gene: 8. The CDR3 contains 16 residues. The CDR3 sequence: CASSESSGGGSYEQYF. The CDR3 DNA reads as TGTGCCAGCAGTGAAAGCAGTGGGGGGGGTTCCTACGAGCAGTACTTC.

This clonotype was counted at least ten times. This chain uses TRBV28 with TRBJ2-5; 8 bases agree with TRBD1. In germline, CDR1 is MDHEN, CDR2 SYDVKM. V lost 5 bases, J lost 1 base, and 9 bases stayed unmatched. The CDR3 loop spans 16 amino acids. CDR3 coding DNA: TGTGCCAGCAGTATGACCGGGACAGGTCTCCAAGAGACCCAGTACTTC. It is translated as CASSMTGTGLQETQYF. Variable domain in full (rest from reference TRBV28 and TRBJ2-5): DVKVTQSSRYLVKRTGEKVFLECVQDMDHENMFWYRQDPGLGLRLIYFSYDVKMKEKGDIPEGYSVSREKKERFSLILESASTNQTSMYLCASSMTGTGLQETQYFGPGTRLLVL.

This clonotype was seen repeatedly, ten times or more. The CDR3 reads CASSGGVGELFF. The CDR3 DNA follows: TGTGCCAGCTCCGGAGGGGTCGGGGAGCTGTTTTTT. The genes are TRBV12-3 or TRBV12-4 and TRBJ2-2; maybe TRBD2 (6 bases). V was pared by 8 bases and J by 7 bases, with 11 bases between. CDR3 length: 12 amino acids.

In its sample, this clonotype was seen many times. The rearrangement joins TRBV28 to TRBJ1-5, with a weak D call TRBD1 (5 bases). Per germline, CDR1 MDHEN and CDR2 SYDVKM. Trimming cost V 5 bases and J 6 bases, with 17 bases left between them. The CDR3 extends over 15 amino acids. CDR3 coding DNA: TGTGCCAGCAGTAGCCTGGGGGGGAGGTCTCAGCCCCAGCATTTT. Translating it yields CASSSLGGRSQPQHF. Complete variable domain (other parts from reference TRBV28 and TRBJ1-5): DVKVTQSSRYLVKRTGEKVFLECVQDMDHENMFWYRQDPGLGLRLIYFSYDVKMKEKGDIPEGYSVSREKKERFSLILESASTNQTSMYLCASSSLGGRSQPQHFGDGTRLSIL.

This clonotype was counted many times. The V gene is TRBV6-5, the J gene TRBJ2-5; tentatively, D is TRBD1 (7 bases). CDR3 length: 18 residues. CDR1 and CDR2 (germline): MNHEY, SVGAGI. V gave up 2 bases and J gave up 0 bases, with 19 bases separating them. CDR3 amino acids: CASSYLRRGHPYQETQYF. The CDR3 nucleotides read TGTGCCAGCAGTTACCTCAGGAGGGGGCACCCGTACCAAGAGACCCAGTACTTC.

This clonotype showed up just a few times. The rearrangement joins TRBV28 to TRBJ2-7, with 9 bases matching TRBD1. In germline, CDR1 is MDHEN, CDR2 SYDVKM. The CDR3 length is 15 residues. Unmatched junction bases numbered 11, after V lost 6 bases and J lost 5 bases. This CDR3 is CASRVPGQGIHEQYF. CDR3 sequence (DNA): TGTGCCAGCAGAGTACCGGGACAGGGTATCCACGAGCAGTACTTC.

The sample holds many counts of this clonotype. This chain links TRBV20-1 with TRBJ1-1; TRBD1 aligns across 7 bases. V shed 6 bases and J 2 bases; nucleotides not matched to a gene: 6. CDR3 length: 13 amino acids. CDR1 DFQATT and CDR2 SNEGSKA come from the germline V gene (reference sequence). CDR3 protein: CSATGQSNTEAFF. The DNA for the CDR3 is TGCAGTGCAACGGGACAGTCAAACACTGAAGCTTTCTTT.

The V gene is TRBV19, the J gene TRBJ2-7, with D perhaps TRBD1 or TRBD2 (5 bases each). The CDR3 covers 14 residues. Germline CDR1 reads LNHDA; CDR2 reads SQIVND (reference sequence). V was cut by 4 bases and J by 8 bases, with 18 bases left in between. CDR3 coding DNA: TGTGCCAGTAGTACCCGGGGACGGCGTAAGCAGCAGTACTTC. Translated, it gives CASSTRGRRKQQYF.

The genes are TRBV11-2 and TRBJ2-2; 11 positions agree with TRBD2. In germline, CDR1 is SGHAT, CDR2 FQNNGV. The CDR3 loop spans 15 amino acids. Unmatched junction bases numbered 5, after V lost 5 bases and J lost 6 bases. In DNA, the CDR3 is TGTGCCAGCAGCGAACTAGCGGGAGCCCCCGGGGAGCTGTTTTTT. It encodes CASSELAGAPGELFF.

J is TRBJ2-7 and V is TRBV19; tentatively, D is TRBD2 (5 bases). This CDR3 region has 12 residues. Germline CDR1 is LNHDA and CDR2 is SQIVND (reference sequence). V gave up 4 bases and J gave up 3 bases, with 7 bases separating them. This CDR3 reads CASSNGGYEQYF. CDR3 in DNA: TGTGCCAGTAGTAACGGAGGCTACGAGCAGTACTTC.

This clonotype was recorded many times. The chain has TRBV10-1 and TRBJ2-7; D remains ambiguous. The CDR3 is made up of 13 amino acids. The germline CDR1 and CDR2 sequences are WNHNN and SYGVQD (reference sequence). V lost 6 bases and J lost 6, with 15 bases in between. The CDR3 region is CASRPGATGEQYF. CDR3 DNA sequence: TGCGCCAGCAGGCCCGGAGCTACGGGCGAGCAGTACTTC.

In this sample, this clonotype turned up many times. This chain uses TRBV5-1 with TRBJ2-2; unclear D gene. Trimming stripped 4 bases from V and 8 bases from J, with 9 bases between. This CDR3 is 12 amino acids long. From germline, CDR1 is SGHRS and CDR2 YFSETQ. CDR3 sequence: CASSADQGELFF. The CDR3 DNA sequence: TGCGCCAGCAGCGCGGACCAAGGGGAGCTGTTTTTT.

This clonotype was seen many times. The chain joins TRBV19 to TRBJ2-6, with a possible D match to TRBD2 (6 bases). This CDR3 has 16 amino acids. V lost 0 bases to trimming and J lost 2 bases, with 8 bases between them. CDR1 LNHDA and CDR2 SQIVND come from the germline V gene (reference sequence). The CDR3 bases are TGTGCCAGTAGTATAGAGGGGGGAACTGGGGCCAACGTCCTGACTTTC. This codes for CASSIEGGTGANVLTF. The full variable domain, rest sourced from reference TRBV19 and TRBJ2-6, is DGGITQSPKYLFRKEGQNVTLSCEQNLNHDAMYWYRQDPGQGLRLIYYSQIVNDFQKGDIAEGYSVSREKKESFPLTVTSAQKNPTAFYLCASSIEGGTGANVLTFGAGSRLTVL.

Many counts were recorded for this clonotype. The chain joins TRBV6-5 to TRBJ2-4; D is unclear. Trimming left V 0 bases short and J 8 bases short, with 14 bases between. CDR3 length: 15 residues. Germline V lookup: CDR1 MNHEY, CDR2 SVGAGI. CDR3 in DNA: TGTGCCAGCAGTTACTCCGGTCCCCGGTGGGACATTCAGTACTTC. Its translation: CASSYSGPRWDIQYF.

This clonotype was seen many times. This chain joins TRBV14 and TRBJ1-2; 7 positions agree with TRBD1. The CDR3 contains 14 residues. The germline V gene has CDR1 SGHDN and CDR2 FVKESK. The J segment lost 7 bases and the V segment lost 0 bases, leaving 5 bases of the junction unmatched. The CDR3 nucleotides read TGTGCCAGCAGCCAAGACGGGACAGTCTTTGGCTACACCTTC. This sequence encodes CASSQDGTVFGYTF.

This clonotype was counted ten times or more. The V call is TRBV6-2 or TRBV6-3, the J call TRBJ2-1; D ambiguous. Trimming removed 2 bases from V and 6 bases from J, with 8 bases in between. The CDR3 runs 13 residues. Germline assignment: CDR1 MNHEY and CDR2 SVGEGT. The CDR3 region is CASSYLVSNEQFF. In nucleotides, the CDR3 is TGTGCCAGCAGTTACCTAGTGAGCAATGAGCAGTTCTTC.

This clonotype occurred many times. The chain is built from TRBV11-1 and TRBJ2-1, with 12 bases aligning to TRBD1. This CDR3 contains 15 residues. Germline V gene sequence: CDR1 SGHAT, CDR2 FQDESV (reference sequence). V lost 4 bases and J lost 7; bases outside the gene matches: 5. The CDR3 sequence is CASSWGTGGFNEQFF. The CDR3 nucleotides are TGTGCCAGCAGCTGGGGGACAGGGGGCTTTAATGAGCAGTTCTTC.

In its sample, this clonotype was seen a few times. The chain carries TRBV7-8 and TRBJ1-6, with D unresolved. This CDR3 is 16 amino acids long. The V end lost 5 bases, the J end lost 7 bases, and 18 bases lay between the germline ends. Germline CDR1 SGHVS, CDR2 FQNEAQ. The CDR3 here is CASSPVWRLLNSPLHF. The CDR3 region has the DNA TGTGCCAGCAGCCCAGTGTGGAGACTGTTGAATTCACCCCTCCACTTT.

This clonotype was seen ten or more times. V is TRBV12-3 or TRBV12-4 and J is TRBJ2-7; D possibly corresponds to TRBD2 (6 bases). V lost 4 bases and J lost 4, with 11 bases in between. This CDR3 region has 13 residues. The CDR3 sequence: CASSSETRYEQYF. The CDR3 bases are TGTGCCAGCAGTTCCGAGACTAGATACGAGCAGTACTTC.

Ten or more counts support this clonotype. The gene calls are TRBV4-1 and TRBJ1-2, with 11 positions matching TRBD1. After removal of 0 bases from V and 4 bases from J, the junction contained 7 bases not matched to a gene. CDR1 is MGHRA, CDR2 YSYEKL, per germline. There are 17 residues in the CDR3. CDR3 in DNA: TGCGCCAGCAGCCAAGAGGGGACAGGGGGAGGCATCTATGGCTACACCTTC. It codes for CASSQEGTGGGIYGYTF.

The rearrangement uses TRBV28 and TRBJ2-7, with 16 bases matching TRBD2. The CDR3 totals 14 residues. The V gene's germline CDR1 is MDHEN and CDR2 SYDVKM. Losses at the gene ends were 8 bases for V and 9 bases for J; bases not matched to a gene: 7. CDR3 coding DNA: TGTGCCAGCGGGACTAGCGGGAGGGCCTACTGGCAGTACTTC. This translates into CASGTSGRAYWQYF.

The CDR3 region is CASSEAEADPYEQYF. In nucleotides, the CDR3 is TGTGCCAGCAGTGAAGCAGAAGCGGACCCCTACGAGCAGTACTTC. The chain carries TRBV6-1 and TRBJ2-7, with D possibly being TRBD2 (5 bases). Germline loops: CDR1 MNHNS, CDR2 SASEGT. This CDR3 has 15 residues. V was cut by 0 bases and J by 2 bases, with 11 bases left in between.